This T cell receptor (beta chain) was sequenced in a study of CD8 T cells in Susac syndrome. General observations from the study: As the study acknowledged, the number of individuals who were part of its TCR sequencing and HLA analysis was relatively small.

Note on this clonotype: The antigen remains undetermined.

While serving as controls, healthy donors were matched for age and sex. Negative isolation was used for CD8+ and CD4+ T cells and FACS enrichment for TEMRA cells. About 0.5 to 1 ug RNA was reverse transcribed with random hexamers. Amplification of TCR beta CDR3 across 54 Vbeta and 13 Jbeta was performed with immunoSEQ multiplex PCR. TCRdb passed the immunoSEQ multiplex PCR reads through MiXCR, listing each CDR3 protein once. The sample gives 120,000 to 150,000 distinct CDR3 sequences, roughly 95% of which show up once; 0.065% to 0.1% is in the top ten. The germline CDR1 and CDR2 sequences are KGHSH and LQKENI. Trimming took off 0 bases at V and 5 bases at J, with 14 bases between the two ends. CDR3 size: 16 residues.

This TCR came from a human donor in good health. This chain joins TRBV18 and TRBJ2-1; a possible D gene is TRBD1 (5 bases). The sequenced material came from CD4+ T cells from PBMCs. The CDR3 loop is CASSPPSRVNHNEQFF. In DNA form, the CDR3 reads TGTGCCAGCTCACCACCGAGCAGGGTGAACCACAATGAGCAGTTCTTC.